This record covers a single T cell receptor (beta chain). The data were taken from a study of blood T cell repertoires in COVID-19. At the level of the study: Spain, Italy and the United States supplied samples that represented acute and convalescent COVID-19. From T cells, B-cell-depleted T cells, or PBMCs came the material, which was cDNA or gDNA.

As processed by the authors: Estimation of nucleated cell counts was performed using reference gene primer amplification. Data came from immunoSEQ multiplex PCR; TCRdb stores just in-frame clones and leaves some out. From that table come the V and J calls and clone size; the DNA was used to work out D and trimming. The data contain about 250,000 clones, about 91% of them singletons. J gave up 5 bases and V 4 bases, and 9 bases lay outside the gene matches. The CDR3 runs to 15 residues. Germline V gene lookup returns CDR1 SGDLS and CDR2 YYNGEE. The source of this sequence is an elderly man with acute or convalescent COVID-19. Specimen: peripheral blood. The chain couples TRBV9 to TRBJ2-7; 10 bases fit TRBD1. CDR3 sequence reads: CASSQMGQGFNEQYF. CDR3 DNA: TGTGCCAGCAGCCAAATGGGACAGGGGTTCAACGAGCAGTACTTC.